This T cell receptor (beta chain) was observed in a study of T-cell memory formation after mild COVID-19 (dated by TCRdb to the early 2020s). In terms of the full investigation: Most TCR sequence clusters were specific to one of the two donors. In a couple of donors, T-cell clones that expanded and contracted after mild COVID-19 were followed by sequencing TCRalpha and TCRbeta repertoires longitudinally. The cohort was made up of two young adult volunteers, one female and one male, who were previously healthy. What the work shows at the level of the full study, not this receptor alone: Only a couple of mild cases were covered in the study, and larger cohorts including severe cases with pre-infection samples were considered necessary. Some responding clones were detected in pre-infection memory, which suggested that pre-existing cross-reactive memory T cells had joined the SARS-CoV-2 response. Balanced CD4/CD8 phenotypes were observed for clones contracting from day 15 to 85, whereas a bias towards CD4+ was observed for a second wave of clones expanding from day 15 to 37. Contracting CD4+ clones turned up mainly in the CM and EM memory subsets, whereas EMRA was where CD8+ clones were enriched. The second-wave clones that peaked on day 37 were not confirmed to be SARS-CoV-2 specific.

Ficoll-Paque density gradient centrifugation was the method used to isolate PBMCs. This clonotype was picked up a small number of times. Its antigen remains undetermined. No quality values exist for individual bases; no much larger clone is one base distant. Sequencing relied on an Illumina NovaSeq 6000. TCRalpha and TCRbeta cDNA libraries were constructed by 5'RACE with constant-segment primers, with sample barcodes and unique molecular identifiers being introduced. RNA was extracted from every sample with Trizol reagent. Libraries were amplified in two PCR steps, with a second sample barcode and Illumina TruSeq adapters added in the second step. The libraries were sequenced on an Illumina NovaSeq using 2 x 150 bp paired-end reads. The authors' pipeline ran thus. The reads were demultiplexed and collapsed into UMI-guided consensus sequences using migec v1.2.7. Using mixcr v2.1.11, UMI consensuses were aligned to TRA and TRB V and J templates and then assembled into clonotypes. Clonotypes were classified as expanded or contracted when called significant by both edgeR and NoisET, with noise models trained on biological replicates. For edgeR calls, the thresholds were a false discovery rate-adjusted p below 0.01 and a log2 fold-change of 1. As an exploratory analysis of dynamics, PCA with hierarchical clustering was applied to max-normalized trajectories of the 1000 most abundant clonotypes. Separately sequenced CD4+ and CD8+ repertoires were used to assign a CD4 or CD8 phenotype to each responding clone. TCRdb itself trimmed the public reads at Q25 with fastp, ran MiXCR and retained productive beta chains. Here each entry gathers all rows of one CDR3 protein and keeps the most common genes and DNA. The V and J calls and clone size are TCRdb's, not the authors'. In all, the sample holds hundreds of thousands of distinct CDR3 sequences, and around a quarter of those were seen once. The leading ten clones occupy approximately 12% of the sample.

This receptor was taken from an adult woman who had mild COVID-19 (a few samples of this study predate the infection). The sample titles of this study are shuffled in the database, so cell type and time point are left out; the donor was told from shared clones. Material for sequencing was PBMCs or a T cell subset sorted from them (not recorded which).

The sequence in DNA is TGTGCCAGCAGCTTAGCGGAAAGGGTTGGCTACACCTTC. It is translated as CASSLAERVGYTF. The chain links TRBV7-9 with TRBJ1-2; the D segment cannot be called with confidence. V is reduced by 0 bases and J by 7 bases, leaving a spacing of 9 bases between them. From the germline V gene (reference sequence), CDR1 is SEHNR and CDR2 is FQNEAQ. Including the terminal cysteine and phenylalanine, the CDR3 comprises 13 residues. Just CDR3 DNA is preserved here, 39 bases in frame from base 1.